This TCR beta chain was retrieved from a study of spatial heterogeneity in lung cancer. TCRdb called the 5' RACE reads again in MiXCR, with one record for every CDR3 protein. In the table there are about 38,000 distinct CDR3 sequences, around 5.5% of which are singletons. Germline-derived CDR1 and CDR2 are MNHNS and SASEGT. V trimming: 7 bases; J trimming: 3 bases; junction bases outside the gene matches: 5. The CDR3 sequence is 14 residues long. Time point of the sample: sample taken at primary tumor resection. Whole RNA obtained from tumor, nontumor lung or frozen PBMC underwent sequencing without sorting.

The starting material was PBMCs, obtained at surgery. This TCR was sampled from a female donor with early-stage non-small cell lung cancer. The rearrangement links TRBV6-1 to TRBJ1-5; 8 nucleotides line up with TRBD1. The CDR3 here is CASTQGATNQPQHF. As DNA, the CDR3 is TGTGCCAGCACCCAGGGGGCTACCAATCAGCCCCAGCATTTT.